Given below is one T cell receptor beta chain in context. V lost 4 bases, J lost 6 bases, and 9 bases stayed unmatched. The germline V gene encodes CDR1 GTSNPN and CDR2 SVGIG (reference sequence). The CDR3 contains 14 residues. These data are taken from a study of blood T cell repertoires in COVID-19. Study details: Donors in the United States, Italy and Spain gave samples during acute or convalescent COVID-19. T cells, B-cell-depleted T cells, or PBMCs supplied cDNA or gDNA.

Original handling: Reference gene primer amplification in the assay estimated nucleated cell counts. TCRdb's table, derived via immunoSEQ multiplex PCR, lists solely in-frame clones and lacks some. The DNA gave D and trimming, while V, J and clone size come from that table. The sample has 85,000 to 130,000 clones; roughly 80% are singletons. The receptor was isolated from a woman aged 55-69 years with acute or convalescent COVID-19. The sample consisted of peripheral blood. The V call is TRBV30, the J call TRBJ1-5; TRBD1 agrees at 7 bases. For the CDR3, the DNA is TGTGCCTGGAACGAGGGGGCCTTAGGTCAGCCCCAGCATTTT. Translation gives CAWNEGALGQPQHF. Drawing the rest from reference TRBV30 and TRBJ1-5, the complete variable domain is SQTIHQWPATLVQPVGSPLSLECTVEGTSNPNLYWYRQAAGRGLQLLFYSVGIGQISSEVPQNLSASRPQDRQFILSSKKLLLSDSGFYLCAWNEGALGQPQHFGDGTRLSIL.